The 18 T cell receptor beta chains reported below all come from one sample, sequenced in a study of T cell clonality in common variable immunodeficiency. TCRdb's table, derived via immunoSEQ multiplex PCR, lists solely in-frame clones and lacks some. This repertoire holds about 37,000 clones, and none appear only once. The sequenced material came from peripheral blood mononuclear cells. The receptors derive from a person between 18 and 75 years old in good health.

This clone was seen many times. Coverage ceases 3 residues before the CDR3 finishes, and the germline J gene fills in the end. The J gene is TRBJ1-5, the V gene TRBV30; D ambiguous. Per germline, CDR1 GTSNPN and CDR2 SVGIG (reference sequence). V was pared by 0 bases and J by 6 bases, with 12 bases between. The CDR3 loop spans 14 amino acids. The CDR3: CAWSVGPTSQPQHF. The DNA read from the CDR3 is TGTGCCTGGAGTGTAGGACCGACTAGTCAGCCC. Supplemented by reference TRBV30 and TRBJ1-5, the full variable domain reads SQTIHQWPATLVQPVGSPLSLECTVEGTSNPNLYWYRQAAGRGLQLLFYSVGIGQISSEVPQNLSASRPQDRQFILSSKKLLLSDSGFYLCAWSVGPTSQPQHFGDGTRLSIL.

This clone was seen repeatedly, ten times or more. The CDR3 DNA, read in part, is TGTGCCAGCAGCCCCGGGTCCCACAATGAG. Residues: CASSPGSHNE. The CDR3 reads in full as CASSPGSHNEQFF. The rearrangement uses TRBV12-3 or TRBV12-4 and TRBJ2-1, with no clear D. Read coverage stops 3 residues before the CDR3 terminus; the germline J gene supplies the remainder. Deletions cut 6 bases from V and 5 bases from J, with 11 bases between. This CDR3 is 13 amino acids long.

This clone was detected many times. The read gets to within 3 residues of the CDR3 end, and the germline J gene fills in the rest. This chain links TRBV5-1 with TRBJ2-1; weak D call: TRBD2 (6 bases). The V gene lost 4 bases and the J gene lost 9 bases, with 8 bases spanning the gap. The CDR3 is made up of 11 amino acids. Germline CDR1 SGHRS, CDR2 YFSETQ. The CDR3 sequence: CASSEAGEQFF. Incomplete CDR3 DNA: TGCGCCAGCAGCGAAGCGGGTGAG.

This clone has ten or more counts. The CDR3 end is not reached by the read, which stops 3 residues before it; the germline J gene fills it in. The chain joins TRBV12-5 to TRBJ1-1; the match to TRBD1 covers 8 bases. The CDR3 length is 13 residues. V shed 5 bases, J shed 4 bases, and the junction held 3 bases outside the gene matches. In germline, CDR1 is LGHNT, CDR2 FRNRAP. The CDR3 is CASGEQGGTEAFF. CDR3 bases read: TGTGCTAGTGGTGAACAGGGGGGCACTGAA.

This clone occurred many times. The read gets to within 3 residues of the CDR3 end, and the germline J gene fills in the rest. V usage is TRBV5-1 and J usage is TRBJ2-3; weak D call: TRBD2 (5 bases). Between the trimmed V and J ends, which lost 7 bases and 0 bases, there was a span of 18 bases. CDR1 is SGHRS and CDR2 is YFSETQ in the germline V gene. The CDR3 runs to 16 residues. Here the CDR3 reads CASQTRGAGSTDTQYF. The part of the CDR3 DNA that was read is TGCGCCAGCCAAACTAGAGGCGCCGGGAGCACAGATACG.

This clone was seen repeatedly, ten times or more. The sequenced part of the CDR3 DNA is TGTGCCAGCAGCTCCTTCTCGGGCGGGGAG. Amino acids: CASSSFSGGE. The complete CDR3 reads CASSSFSGGELFF. V is TRBV7-2 and J is TRBJ2-2; the D is unclear. Coverage ceases 3 residues before the CDR3 finishes, and the germline J gene fills in the end. Trimming cost V 4 bases and J 7 bases, with 10 bases left between them. From germline, CDR1 is SGHTA and CDR2 FQGNSA. The length of the CDR3 is 13 residues.

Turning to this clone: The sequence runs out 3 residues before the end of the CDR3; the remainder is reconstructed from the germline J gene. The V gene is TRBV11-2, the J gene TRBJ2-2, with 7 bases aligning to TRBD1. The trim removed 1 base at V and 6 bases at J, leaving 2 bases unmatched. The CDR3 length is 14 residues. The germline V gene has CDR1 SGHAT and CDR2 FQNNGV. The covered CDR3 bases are TGTGCCAGCAGCTTAGGCAGGGGGTCCGGGGAG. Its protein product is CASSLGRGSGE. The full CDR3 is CASSLGRGSGELFF.

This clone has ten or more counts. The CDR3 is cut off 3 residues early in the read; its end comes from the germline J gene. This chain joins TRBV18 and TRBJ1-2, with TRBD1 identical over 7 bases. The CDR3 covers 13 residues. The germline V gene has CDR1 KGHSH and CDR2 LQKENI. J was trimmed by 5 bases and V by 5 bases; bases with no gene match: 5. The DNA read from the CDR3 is TGTGCCAGCTCAAAGGACAGGTTGTATGGC. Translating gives CASSKDRLYG. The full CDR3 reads CASSKDRLYGYTF. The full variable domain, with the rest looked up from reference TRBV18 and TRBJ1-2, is NAGVMQNPRHLVRRRGQEARLRCSPMKGHSHVYWYRQLPEEGLKFMVYLQKENIIDESGMPKERFSAEFPKEGPSILRIQQVVRGDSAAYFCASSKDRLYGYTFGSGTRLTVV.

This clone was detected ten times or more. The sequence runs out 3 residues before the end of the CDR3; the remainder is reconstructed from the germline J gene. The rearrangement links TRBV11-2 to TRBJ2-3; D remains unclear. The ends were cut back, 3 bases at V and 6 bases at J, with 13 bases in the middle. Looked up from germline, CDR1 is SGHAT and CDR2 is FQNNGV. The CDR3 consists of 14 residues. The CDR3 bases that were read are TGTGCCAGCAGCTTGGGCCTTATGACGGATACG. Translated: CASSLGLMTDT. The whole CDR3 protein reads CASSLGLMTDTQYF.

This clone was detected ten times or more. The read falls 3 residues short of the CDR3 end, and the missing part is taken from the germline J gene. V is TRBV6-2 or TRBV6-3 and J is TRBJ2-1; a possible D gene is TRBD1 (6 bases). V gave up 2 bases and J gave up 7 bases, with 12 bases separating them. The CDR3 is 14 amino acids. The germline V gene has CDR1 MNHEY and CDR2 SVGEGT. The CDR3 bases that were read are TGTGCCAGCAGTTACGGAGAGAGGGGGAATGAG. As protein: CASSYGERGNE. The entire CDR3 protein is CASSYGERGNEQFF.

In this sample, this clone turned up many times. Partial CDR3 DNA: TGTGCCAGCAGCGAGGGACAGACTTACGAG. Amino acids: CASSEGQTYE. The full CDR3 reads CASSEGQTYEQYF. The chain employs TRBV11-3 and TRBJ2-7, with TRBD1 identical over 7 bases. The CDR3 is cut off 3 residues early in the read; its end comes from the germline J gene. Unmatched junction bases numbered 5, after V lost 5 bases and J lost 4 bases. The length of the CDR3 is 13 residues. Germline V gives CDR1 SGHNT, CDR2 YENEEA.

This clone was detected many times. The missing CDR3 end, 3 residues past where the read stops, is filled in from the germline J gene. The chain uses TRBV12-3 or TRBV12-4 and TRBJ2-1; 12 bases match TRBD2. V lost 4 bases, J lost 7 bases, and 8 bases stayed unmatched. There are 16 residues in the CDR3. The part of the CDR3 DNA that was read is TGTGCCAGCAGTTCTCCCACGACTAGCGGGAGAAATGAG. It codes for CASSSPTTSGRNE. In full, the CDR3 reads CASSSPTTSGRNEQFF.

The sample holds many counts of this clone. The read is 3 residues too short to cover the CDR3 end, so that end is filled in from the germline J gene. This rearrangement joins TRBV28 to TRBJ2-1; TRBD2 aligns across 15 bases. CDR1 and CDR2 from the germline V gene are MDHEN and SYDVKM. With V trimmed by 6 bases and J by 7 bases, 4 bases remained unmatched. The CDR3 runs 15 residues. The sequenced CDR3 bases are TGTGCCAGCAGCCGAGGGACTAGCGGGGGGAATGAG. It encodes CASSRGTSGGNE. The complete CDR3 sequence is CASSRGTSGGNEQFF. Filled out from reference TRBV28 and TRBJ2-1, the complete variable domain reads DVKVTQSSRYLVKRTGEKVFLECVQDMDHENMFWYRQDPGLGLRLIYFSYDVKMKEKGDIPEGYSVSREKKERFSLILESASTNQTSMYLCASSRGTSGGNEQFFGPGTRLTVL.

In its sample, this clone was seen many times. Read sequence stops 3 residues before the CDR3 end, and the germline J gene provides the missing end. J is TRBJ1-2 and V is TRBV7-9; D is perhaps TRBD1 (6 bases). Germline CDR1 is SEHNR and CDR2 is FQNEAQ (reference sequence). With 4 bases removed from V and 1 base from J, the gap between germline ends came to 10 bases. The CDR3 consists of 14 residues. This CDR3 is CASSSAGVNYGYTF. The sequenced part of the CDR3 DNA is TGTGCCAGCAGCTCAGCAGGGGTTAACTATGGC.

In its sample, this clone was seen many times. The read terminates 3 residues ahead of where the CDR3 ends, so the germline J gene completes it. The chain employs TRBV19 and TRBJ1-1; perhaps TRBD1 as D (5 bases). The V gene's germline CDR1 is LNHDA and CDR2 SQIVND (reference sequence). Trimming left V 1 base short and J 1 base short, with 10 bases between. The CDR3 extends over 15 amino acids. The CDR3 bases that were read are TGTGCCAGTAGTATAGGACAGCTCCCGAACACTGAA. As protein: CASSIGQLPNTE. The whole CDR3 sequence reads CASSIGQLPNTEAFF. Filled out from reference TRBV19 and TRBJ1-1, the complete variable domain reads DGGITQSPKYLFRKEGQNVTLSCEQNLNHDAMYWYRQDPGQGLRLIYYSQIVNDFQKGDIAEGYSVSREKKESFPLTVTSAQKNPTAFYLCASSIGQLPNTEAFFGQGTRLTVV.

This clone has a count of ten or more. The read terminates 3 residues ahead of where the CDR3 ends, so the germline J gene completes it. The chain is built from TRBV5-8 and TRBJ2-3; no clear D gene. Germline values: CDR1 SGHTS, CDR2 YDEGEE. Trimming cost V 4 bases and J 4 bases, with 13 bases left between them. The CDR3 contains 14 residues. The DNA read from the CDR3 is TGTGCCAGCAGCAAACTCCCATCCGCAGATACG. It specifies CASSKLPSADT. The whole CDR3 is CASSKLPSADTQYF.

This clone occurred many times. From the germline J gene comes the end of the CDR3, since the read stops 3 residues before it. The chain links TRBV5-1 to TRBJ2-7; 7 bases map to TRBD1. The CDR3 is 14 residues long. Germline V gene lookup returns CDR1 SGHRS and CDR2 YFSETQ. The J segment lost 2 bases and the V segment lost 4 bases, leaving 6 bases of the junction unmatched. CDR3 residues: CASSALQGTYEQYF. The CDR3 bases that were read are TGCGCCAGCAGCGCCCTACAGGGGACCTACGAG.

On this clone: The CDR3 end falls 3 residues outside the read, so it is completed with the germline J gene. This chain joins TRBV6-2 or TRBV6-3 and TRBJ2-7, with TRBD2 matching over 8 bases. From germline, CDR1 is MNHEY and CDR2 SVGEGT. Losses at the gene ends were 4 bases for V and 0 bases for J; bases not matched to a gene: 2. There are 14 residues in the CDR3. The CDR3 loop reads CASSLAGCSYEQYF. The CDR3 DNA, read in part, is TGTGCCAGCAGTTTAGCGGGGTGCTCCTACGAG.